The text below deals with one TCR beta chain. This entry comes from a study of T cell changes during pregnancy in multiple sclerosis. Profiling relied on immunoSEQ multiplex PCR, and the TCRdb table lists in-frame clones only, not all of them. In the table there are just over 65,000 clones, less than 95% of which are singletons. This CDR3 has 12 residues. The V gene lost 1 base and the J gene lost 8 bases, with 6 bases spanning the gap. Germline V lookup: CDR1 SEHNR, CDR2 FQNEAQ (reference sequence). Material: peripheral blood, obtained in the second trimester of pregnancy. This TCR derives from a female donor with multiple sclerosis, enrolled in a pregnancy study. The chain links TRBV7-9 to TRBJ2-1, with unresolved D. DNA for the CDR3: TGTGCCAGCAGCTTAGACTTCTATGAGCAGTTCTTC. It yields the protein CASSLDFYEQFF.